Presented here are 26 T cell receptor beta chains from one specimen sequenced in a study of cytomegalovirus exposure and HLA in healthy donors. A multiplex PCR was run with 60 Vbeta primers and 13 Jbeta primers. Sequencing used immunoSEQ multiplex PCR; TCRdb keeps in-frame clones, though not all of them. The sample consists of approximately 75,000 clones, roughly 84% of them appearing once. Material for sequencing was PBMCs. All receptors come from a man between 70 and 80 years old in good health and CMV-seropositive.

V is TRBV14 and J is TRBJ2-3; TRBD1 might be the D (6 bases). V lost 5 bases, J lost 6 bases, and 18 bases lay in between. The CDR3 has 15 amino acids. The germline V gene has CDR1 SGHDN and CDR2 FVKESK. CDR3 residues: CASSKQGYPWDTQYF. The CDR3 coding sequence is TGTGCCAGCAGCAAACAGGGTTACCCCTGGGATACGCAGTATTTT.

This clone came up once. CDR3 in amino acids: CASSSNWGQPYEQYF. The CDR3 region has the DNA TGTGCCAGCTCATCTAACTGGGGACAACCCTACGAGCAGTACTTC. The rearrangement links TRBV18 to TRBJ2-7, with a weak D call TRBD1 (6 bases). The CDR3 loop spans 15 amino acids. Per the germline V gene, CDR1 is KGHSH and CDR2 is LQKENI. The V end lost 5 bases, the J end lost 2 bases, and 16 bases lay between the germline ends.

This sequence joins TRBV7-2 and TRBJ2-7; 8 bases fit TRBD1. The J segment lost 7 bases and the V segment lost 5 bases, leaving 13 bases of the junction unmatched. The CDR3 runs 15 residues. Germline V lookup: CDR1 SGHTA, CDR2 FQGNSA. The CDR3 reads CASSPHSRTGLEQYF. The CDR3 DNA reads as TGTGCCAGCAGCCCCCATAGTCGGACAGGGCTGGAGCAGTACTTC. Using reference TRBV7-2 and TRBJ2-7 for the parts outside the CDR3, the full variable domain is GAGVSQSPSNKVTEKGKDVELRCDPISGHTALYWYRQSLGQGLEFLIYFQGNSAPDKSGLPSDRFSAERTGGSVSTLTIQRTQQEDSAVYLCASSPHSRTGLEQYFGPGTRLTVT.

This rearrangement joins TRBV29-1 to TRBJ2-7; 8 bases fit TRBD2. Per germline, CDR1 SQVTM and CDR2 ANQGSEA. The CDR3 contains 13 residues. V was clipped by 3 bases and J by 2 bases; unmatched bases: 3. Here the CDR3 reads CSVDSGGAYEQYF. In nucleotides, the CDR3 is TGCAGCGTTGACAGCGGGGGAGCCTACGAGCAGTACTTC.

The chain has TRBV4-1 and TRBJ2-5; D might be TRBD1 (5 bases). The ends were cut back, 4 bases at V and 2 bases at J, with 11 bases in the middle. The CDR3 is 14 amino acids. The germline V gene has CDR1 MGHRA and CDR2 YSYEKL. The CDR3 protein is CASSPRQLQETQYF. DNA for the CDR3: TGCGCCAGCAGCCCCCGACAGCTACAAGAGACCCAGTACTTC.

The chain employs TRBV7-9 and TRBJ2-7, with D tentatively TRBD1 (5 bases). V lost 5 bases, J lost 5 bases, and 13 bases lay in between. Germline assignment: CDR1 SEHNR and CDR2 FQNEAQ (reference sequence). The length of the CDR3 is 13 residues. This chain's CDR3 is CASSPSGIHEQYF. As DNA, the CDR3 is TGTGCCAGCAGCCCATCAGGGATCCACGAGCAGTACTTC.

The CDR3 here is CASSAMNTGELFF. The CDR3 bases are TGTGCCAGCAGCGCAATGAACACCGGGGAGCTGTTTTTT. The genes are TRBV9 and TRBJ2-2; D remains ambiguous. The germline gives CDR1 SGDLS, CDR2 YYNGEE. The CDR3 contains 13 residues. With 3 bases removed from V and 1 base from J, the gap between germline ends came to 4 bases.

This rearrangement joins TRBV5-4 to TRBJ2-7, with 11 bases fitting TRBD2. CDR3 length: 14 amino acids. The junction had 8 bases not matched to a gene; V was cut back by 4 bases and J by 8 bases. CDR1 is SGHNT, CDR2 YYREEE, per germline (reference sequence). DNA of the CDR3: TGTGCCAGCAGCACCGGGACTAGCGGAGCTAAGCAGTACTTC. It encodes CASSTGTSGAKQYF.

The chain has TRBV11-2 and TRBJ1-5, with 9 nucleotides matching TRBD1. V gave up 5 bases and J gave up 4 bases; unmatched junction bases: 12. The CDR3 contains 17 residues. The germline V gene has CDR1 SGHAT and CDR2 FQNNGV. The CDR3 is CASSPGTGSFLNQPQHF. The DNA of the CDR3 is TGTGCCAGCAGCCCCGGGACAGGGTCATTTTTAAATCAGCCCCAGCATTTT.

This clone occurred once. The V call is TRBV7-8, the J call TRBJ2-2, with D maybe TRBD2 (6 bases). Germline V lookup: CDR1 SGHVS, CDR2 FQNEAQ. The CDR3 totals 19 residues. Trimming cost V 1 base and J 0 bases, with 18 bases left between them. Here the CDR3 reads CASSLESGASFSNTGELFF. The DNA of the CDR3 is TGTGCCAGCAGCTTAGAGTCGGGAGCCTCTTTTTCGAACACCGGGGAGCTGTTTTTT.

The chain joins TRBV30 to TRBJ2-5, with 9 bases that match TRBD1. Germline V gene lookup returns CDR1 GTSNPN and CDR2 SVGIG (reference sequence). Trimming took 4 bases from V and 0 from J; bases not matched to a gene: 6. CDR3 length equals 15 residues. The CDR3, as DNA: TGTGCCTGGAACCCGGGACAGGGCCACCAAGAGACCCAGTACTTC. This sequence encodes CAWNPGQGHQETQYF.

V usage is TRBV27 and J usage is TRBJ2-5; possibly TRBD2 for D (7 bases). V was pared by 6 bases and J by 4 bases, with 15 bases between. Germline lookup yields CDR1 MNHEY and CDR2 SMNVEV (reference sequence). This CDR3 comprises 14 residues. CDR3 region: CASRDYREGETQYF. In DNA, the CDR3 is TGTGCCAGCAGGGATTACAGGGAGGGAGAGACCCAGTACTTC.

V is TRBV7-2 and J is TRBJ1-5; 7 bases map to TRBD1. The CDR3 is 17 amino acids. From germline, CDR1 is SGHTA and CDR2 FQGNSA. With V trimmed by 5 bases and J by 0 bases, 10 bases remained unmatched. The chain's CDR3 is CASSLLGTAISNQPQHF. For the CDR3, the DNA is TGTGCCAGCAGCCTCTTGGGGACAGCGATTAGCAATCAGCCCCAGCATTTT.

V and J are TRBV7-3 and TRBJ2-7; 7 bases are shared with TRBD2. Germline assignment: CDR1 SGHTA and CDR2 FQGTGA. The CDR3 is made up of 13 amino acids. Losses at the gene ends were 5 bases for V and 2 bases for J; bases not matched to a gene: 3. The CDR3: CASSLGGPYEQYF. The CDR3 nucleotides are TGTGCCAGCAGCCTGGGAGGGCCCTACGAGCAGTACTTC.

J is TRBJ2-7 and V is TRBV30; TRBD1 agrees at 12 bases. This CDR3 is built from 14 residues. Trimming cost V 1 base and J 6 bases; bases outside gene matches: 4. Germline CDR1 GTSNPN, CDR2 SVGIG (reference sequence). The CDR3 nucleotides read TGTGCCTGGAGTGAAGGGACAGGGGGCTTCGAGCAGTACTTC. The encoded protein is CAWSEGTGGFEQYF.

V gene TRBV9 combines with J gene TRBJ2-1; the D gene is possibly TRBD2 (6 bases). Germline V CDR1 and CDR2: SGDLS, YYNGEE. V lost 3 bases and J 2 bases, leaving 12 bases between the germline ends. The CDR3 runs 15 residues. The CDR3, as DNA: TGTGCCAGCAGCGCGACCACTAGCCCCTACAATGAGCAGTTCTTC. It is translated as CASSATTSPYNEQFF.

This clone occurred once. V usage is TRBV29-1 and J usage is TRBJ1-2; D unclear. The CDR3 totals 11 residues. From germline, CDR1 is SQVTM and CDR2 ANQGSEA. V was trimmed by 3 bases and J by 6 bases, leaving 8 bases between them. The CDR3: CSVEGGDGYTF. Here the CDR3 DNA reads TGCAGCGTTGAGGGCGGGGATGGCTACACCTTC.

The V and J genes are TRBV9 and TRBJ1-6; D is perhaps TRBD1 (6 bases). Deletions cut 0 bases from V and 4 bases from J, with 14 bases between. This CDR3 has 17 amino acids. Per the germline V gene, CDR1 is SGDLS and CDR2 is YYNGEE. CDR3 bases: TGTGCCAGCAGCGTAGCGGGGCAGGGGACGTATAATTCACCCCTCCACTTT. It is translated as CASSVAGQGTYNSPLHF.

CDR3 sequence reads: CATWGQGGLEQYF. In nucleotides, the CDR3 is TGTGCCACCTGGGGGCAGGGCGGGCTCGAGCAGTACTTC. The chain joins TRBV10-3 to TRBJ2-7, with D possibly being TRBD1 (6 bases). This CDR3 contains 13 residues. The germline gives CDR1 ENHRY, CDR2 SYGVKD. Trimming removed 10 bases from V and 6 bases from J, with 19 bases in between.

The chain couples TRBV5-1 to TRBJ2-1; 7 bases agree with TRBD2. V was clipped by 5 bases and J by 10 bases; unmatched bases: 9. Germline lookup yields CDR1 SGHRS and CDR2 YFSETQ. There are 13 residues in the CDR3. Written as DNA, the CDR3 is TGCGCCAGCAGAATGGCGGCTAGCGGAGAGCAGTTCTTC. This encodes CASRMAASGEQFF.

The chain recombines TRBV5-4 with TRBJ2-1; weak D call: TRBD1 (6 bases). CDR1 and CDR2 from the germline V gene are SGHNT and YYREEE (reference sequence). The ends were cut back, 0 bases at V and 1 base at J, with 8 bases in the middle. This CDR3 comprises 15 residues. CDR3 sequence reads: CASSLDRASYNEQFF. CDR3 nucleotides: TGTGCCAGCAGCTTGGACAGGGCATCCTACAATGAGCAGTTCTTC. Full variable domain (rest looked up from reference TRBV5-4 and TRBJ2-1): ETGVTQSPTHLIKTRGQQVTLRCSSQSGHNTVSWYQQALGQGPQFIFQYYREEENGRGNFPPRFSGLQFPNYSSELNVNALELDDSALYLCASSLDRASYNEQFFGPGTRLTVL.

The gene calls are TRBV11-1 and TRBJ1-1; 8 nucleotides match TRBD1. J lost 6 bases, V lost 8 bases, and 8 bases had no gene match. Germline assignment: CDR1 SGHAT and CDR2 FQDESV (reference sequence). This CDR3 is 13 amino acids long. The CDR3: CASHGQGVAEAFF. The CDR3 nucleotides read TGTGCCAGCCACGGACAGGGAGTTGCTGAAGCTTTCTTT.

The chain uses TRBV28 and TRBJ2-1; 9 bases map to TRBD2. Germline assignment: CDR1 MDHEN and CDR2 SYDVKM. Trimming removed 7 bases from V and 7 bases from J; junction bases left unmatched: 14. This CDR3 comprises 16 residues. CDR3 sequence: CASNSGGGRAVNEQFF. CDR3 bases: TGTGCCAGCAACTCGGGGGGCGGGAGGGCCGTAAATGAGCAGTTCTTC.

The J gene is TRBJ2-3, the V gene TRBV5-1; 8 bases match TRBD2. V lost 5 bases, J lost 4 bases, and 6 bases stayed unmatched. The germline V gene encodes CDR1 SGHRS and CDR2 YFSETQ. The CDR3 runs 14 residues. In DNA, the CDR3 is TGCGCCAGCAGGGGCCAGCGGGGGTCAGATACGCAGTATTTT. Its protein is CASRGQRGSDTQYF. Looking up the rest from reference TRBV5-1 and TRBJ2-3 gives the full variable domain: KAGVTQTPRYLIKTRGQQVTLSCSPISGHRSVSWYQQTPGQGLQFLFEYFSETQRNKGNFPGRFSGRQFSNSRSEMNVSTLELGDSALYLCASRGQRGSDTQYFGPGTRLTVL.

CDR3 protein: CASSLVRGSDTQYF. CDR3 DNA sequence: TGTGCCAGCAGCTTAGTCAGGGGATCAGATACGCAGTATTTT. The chain links TRBV7-8 to TRBJ2-3, with a tentative D call TRBD1 (6 bases). V was cut by 1 base and J by 4 bases, with 9 bases left in between. The CDR3 consists of 14 residues. Germline CDR1 reads SGHVS; CDR2 reads FQNEAQ.

The count of this clone is one. The V gene is TRBV5-1, the J gene TRBJ1-2; the D gene is possibly TRBD1 (6 bases). V lost 4 bases to trimming and J lost 2 bases, with 9 bases between them. Germline V gene data show CDR1 as SGHRS and CDR2 as YFSETQ. CDR3 length: 13 residues. As DNA, the CDR3 is TGCGCCAGCAGCCCGGGACAAAACTATGGCTACACCTTC. The encoded protein is CASSPGQNYGYTF.